Following are 24 T cell receptor beta chains from one sample sequenced in a study of vaccination and CD4 T cells after COVID-19. Described treatment: approximately 9-day PBMC culture with coronavirus spike peptide pools or control peptides (ViraFEST assay). Once obtained from cultured CD4+ T cells, the DNA was sequenced using the Oncomine TCR Beta short-read assay. TCRdb called the PCR reads again in MiXCR, with one record for every CDR3 protein. The data contain around 13,000 distinct CDR3 sequences, roughly 60% of them singletons. These receptors' targets are unknown. The source was CD4+ T cells from blood, cultured in vitro, collected before SARS-CoV-2 vaccination. The receptors here all came from a human donor who had recovered from COVID-19.

In this sample, this clonotype turned up a few times. The rearrangement uses TRBV2 and TRBJ2-7; weak D call: TRBD1 (5 bases). The germline V gene has CDR1 SNHLY and CDR2 FYNNEI. The CDR3 is made up of 12 amino acids. The V end lost 4 bases, the J end lost 3 bases, and 7 bases lay between the germline ends. The CDR3 region is CASSADIYEQYF. CDR3 coding DNA: TGTGCCAGCAGTGCGGACATCTACGAGCAGTACTTC.

The chain links TRBV7-2 to TRBJ1-1, with D possibly TRBD1 on 6 matching bases. V was clipped by 0 bases and J by 5 bases, with 10 bases between them. In germline, CDR1 is SGHTA, CDR2 FQGNSA. CDR3 length equals 14 residues. The CDR3 reads CASSLAWGRTEAFF. CDR3 DNA: TGTGCCAGCAGCTTAGCGTGGGGGCGGACTGAAGCTTTCTTT.

This clonotype came up a few times. The chain combines TRBV6-1 with TRBJ1-2, with D unclear. Germline V gives CDR1 MNHNS, CDR2 SASEGT. This CDR3 comprises 12 residues. Trimming cost V 6 bases and J 5 bases, with 10 bases left between them. The CDR3 DNA reads TGTGCCAGCAGGGATAATAGATATGGCTACACCTTC. Its protein is CASRDNRYGYTF.

This clonotype was counted only a few times. The V gene is TRBV7-2, the J gene TRBJ1-4; D is uncertain. Germline CDR1 and CDR2: SGHTA and FQGNSA. There are 14 residues in the CDR3. The V and J ends lost 5 bases and 5 bases respectively, with 12 bases between them. CDR3 protein: CASSIKSTNEKLFF. In DNA, the CDR3 is TGTGCCAGCAGCATAAAGAGTACCAATGAAAAACTGTTTTTT.

A few counts support this clonotype. This chain connects TRBV6-1 to TRBJ1-1; 7 nucleotides match TRBD1. Trimming at V came to 3 bases and at J to 10 bases, leaving 5 bases not matched to a gene. The CDR3 sequence is 12 residues long. Germline-derived CDR1 and CDR2 are MNHNS and SASEGT. CDR3 residues: CASSDRGVSAFF. CDR3 bases: TGTGCCAGCAGTGACAGGGGGGTATCAGCTTTCTTT.

The V gene is TRBV20-1, the J gene TRBJ2-7; 12 bases agree with TRBD2. Trimming at V came to 6 bases and at J to 5 bases, leaving 17 bases not matched to a gene. This CDR3 is built from 17 residues. Looked up from germline, CDR1 is DFQATT and CDR2 is SNEGSKA (reference sequence). The CDR3 loop reads CSAGPGLAGGPPNEQYF. DNA of the CDR3: TGCAGTGCAGGACCGGGGCTAGCGGGGGGGCCTCCCAACGAGCAGTACTTC.

As for this clonotype: The junction and the germline gene differ at one end; a read error may be behind it. The rearrangement uses TRBV2 and TRBJ1-5; D remains unclear. The CDR3 runs 12 residues. Germline V gene sequence: CDR1 SNHLY, CDR2 FYNNEI. The CDR3: CTSSPEAQPQHF. The CDR3, as DNA: TGTACCAGCAGTCCTGAGGCACAGCCCCAGCATTTT.

This clonotype was counted a few times. The rearrangement uses TRBV7-2 and TRBJ2-5, with no clear D. The CDR3 loop spans 14 amino acids. Trimming stripped 0 bases from V and 8 bases from J, with 13 bases between. Germline values: CDR1 SGHTA, CDR2 FQGNSA. CDR3 amino acids: CASSLAGSQVTQYF. CDR3 DNA: TGTGCCAGCAGCTTAGCGGGATCCCAGGTCACCCAGTACTTC.

The chain carries TRBV14 and TRBJ2-1; D is undetermined. This CDR3 has 15 residues. V was shortened by 0 bases and J by 3 bases, with 9 bases between the two germline ends. The germline V gene has CDR1 SGHDN and CDR2 FVKESK. The CDR3 DNA reads as TGTGCCAGCAGCCAAGATTTCGGCAGCTACAATGAGCAGTTCTTC. Amino acids: CASSQDFGSYNEQFF.

This chain connects TRBV7-8 to TRBJ2-3, with a weak D call TRBD1 (5 bases). Between the trimmed V and J ends, which lost 1 base and 2 bases, there was a span of 13 bases. Per the germline V gene, CDR1 is SGHVS and CDR2 is FQNEAQ. This CDR3 contains 16 residues. CDR3 sequence reads: CASSLVAGQDTDTQYF. In DNA form, the CDR3 reads TGTGCCAGCAGCTTAGTGGCAGGGCAAGACACAGATACGCAGTATTTT.

The chain has TRBV19 and TRBJ1-1, with unresolved D. V dropped 10 bases and J dropped 1 base, with 13 bases sitting between them. In germline, CDR1 is LNHDA, CDR2 SQIVND (reference sequence). This CDR3 has 13 residues. The DNA for the CDR3 is TGTGCCAAGGAGGCAGGTCCGAACACTGAAGCTTTCTTT. Translation gives CAKEAGPNTEAFF.

The CDR3 nucleotides read TGTGCCAGCAGTTACGGGGCAGGGCAAGAGACCCAGTACTTC. This encodes CASSYGAGQETQYF. J is TRBJ2-5 and V is TRBV6-2 or TRBV6-3, with D possibly being TRBD1 (5 bases). CDR3 length equals 14 residues. Germline-derived CDR1 and CDR2 are MNHEY and SVGEGT. V was trimmed by 2 bases and J by 2 bases, leaving 9 bases between them.

The chain combines TRBV6-1 with TRBJ1-4, with 9 bases identical to TRBD1. CDR1 is MNHNS and CDR2 is SASEGT in the germline V gene. The trim removed 5 bases at V and 7 bases at J, leaving 8 bases unmatched. This CDR3 region has 15 residues. CDR3 nucleotides: TGTGCCAGCAGTCAAACACAGGGGGCGGGTGAAAAACTGTTTTTT. Translated: CASSQTQGAGEKLFF.

This chain links TRBV10-1 with TRBJ2-2, with a tentative D call TRBD2 (5 bases). The CDR3 is 14 amino acids. The V and J ends lost 2 bases and 3 bases respectively, with 7 bases between them. Germline CDR1 is WNHNN and CDR2 is SYGVQD (reference sequence). The CDR3 reads CASSETRDTGELFF. The CDR3 nucleotides are TGCGCCAGCAGTGAGACTAGAGACACCGGGGAGCTGTTTTTT.

The chain links TRBV21-1 to TRBJ2-7; no check of the table's D call, TRBD1, against the DNA was made. TRBV21-1 is an annotated pseudogene. This CDR3 has 18 residues. CDR3: CASSKGVKGQGIEYEQYF. The CDR3 coding sequence is TGTGCCAGCAGCAAAGGGGTAAAGGGACAGGGGATAGAGTACGAGCAGTACTTC.

The chain joins TRBV20-1 to TRBJ1-5; TRBD1 agrees at 11 bases. The CDR3 totals 16 residues. Germline loops: CDR1 DFQATT, CDR2 SNEGSKA (reference sequence). Trimming at V came to 0 bases and at J to 4 bases, leaving 5 bases not matched to a gene. The CDR3 DNA reads as TGCAGTGCTAGAGATGGGACAGGGGGTTCAAATCAGCCCCAGCATTTT. Amino acid sequence: CSARDGTGGSNQPQHF.

The V call is TRBV20-1, the J call TRBJ2-1, with 8 bases that match TRBD2. Germline V CDR1 and CDR2: DFQATT, SNEGSKA (reference sequence). This CDR3 contains 14 residues. V shed 2 bases, J shed 8 bases, and the junction held 8 bases outside the gene matches. CDR3: CSARSGLSGDEQFF. In DNA, the CDR3 is TGCAGTGCTAGATCTGGGCTTAGCGGGGATGAGCAGTTCTTC.

The DNA for the CDR3 is TGTGCCAGCAGTGTCGACAGGGGGCGGAACACTGAAGCTTTCTTT. Translated: CASSVDRGRNTEAFF. This chain links TRBV27 with TRBJ1-1; 10 bases align to TRBD1. The V gene's germline CDR1 is MNHEY and CDR2 SMNVEV (reference sequence). J lost 1 base, V lost 5 bases, and 4 bases had no gene match. This CDR3 has 15 residues.

This clonotype was observed once. CDR3: CASSLSPQPQHF. The DNA of the CDR3 is TGTGCCAGCAGTTTGAGTCCCCAGCCCCAGCATTTT. This sequence joins TRBV6-5 and TRBJ1-5; D not certain. Between the trimmed V and J ends, which lost 4 bases and 7 bases, there was a span of 8 bases. Germline loops: CDR1 MNHEY, CDR2 SVGAGI. This CDR3 contains 12 residues.

This clonotype has just one count. CDR3 in amino acids: CASSPGLAGGLADTQYF. DNA for the CDR3: TGTGCCAGCAGCCCAGGACTAGCGGGGGGTCTAGCAGATACGCAGTATTTT. This chain links TRBV5-4 with TRBJ2-3; 14 positions match TRBD2. With V trimmed by 4 bases and J by 4 bases, 8 bases remained unmatched. Germline-derived CDR1 and CDR2 are SGHNT and YYREEE (reference sequence). The CDR3 runs to 17 residues. Looking up the rest from reference TRBV5-4 and TRBJ2-3 gives the full variable domain: ETGVTQSPTHLIKTRGQQVTLRCSSQSGHNTVSWYQQALGQGPQFIFQYYREEENGRGNFPPRFSGLQFPNYSSELNVNALELDDSALYLCASSPGLAGGLADTQYFGPGTRLTVL.

Only a few counts were recorded for this clonotype. The chain employs TRBV28 and TRBJ1-2, with no clear D. Germline assignment: CDR1 MDHEN and CDR2 SYDVKM. V gave up 2 bases and J gave up 8 bases, with 6 bases separating them. CDR3 length: 11 amino acids. The CDR3 protein is CASSLALGYTF. The CDR3 DNA follows: TGTGCCAGCAGTTTAGCTCTAGGCTACACCTTC.

This clonotype was observed a few times. V usage is TRBV20-1 and J usage is TRBJ2-5; 7 bases fit TRBD2. The germline V gene has CDR1 DFQATT and CDR2 SNEGSKA (reference sequence). With V trimmed by 6 bases and J by 10 bases, 23 bases remained unmatched. The CDR3 has 16 amino acids. The CDR3 sequence is CSAQNFGGREGWDQYF. CDR3 nucleotide sequence: TGCAGTGCCCAGAATTTCGGCGGCAGGGAGGGCTGGGACCAGTACTTC.

The chain couples TRBV21-1 to TRBJ1-5. TRBV21-1 is described as a pseudogene. The CDR3 extends over 16 amino acids. The chain's CDR3 is CASSKETVYSNQPQHF. Here the CDR3 DNA reads TGTGCCAGCAGCAAAGAAACAGTCTATAGCAATCAGCCCCAGCATTTT.

J is TRBJ2-2 and V is TRBV27, with no clear D. The CDR3 has 13 residues. From germline, CDR1 is MNHEY and CDR2 SMNVEV (reference sequence). Trimming left V 1 base short and J 3 bases short, with 3 bases between. As DNA, the CDR3 is TGTGCCAGCAGTTTATGGGACACCGGGGAGCTGTTTTTT. It codes for CASSLWDTGELFF.